The 23 T cell receptor beta chains reported below all come from one sample, sequenced in a study of T cell repertoires in cytomegalovirus infection. TCRdb processed the reads anew with MiXCR; each CDR3 protein has one entry. The sample includes a few hundred thousand distinct CDR3 sequences, 9% to 9.5% of them seen just once. Material for sequencing was PBMCs. The receptors come from a human donor in good health (CMV status not recorded). Some clones in this sample may be carry-over from other donors' samples.

This clonotype was seen only a few times. The rearrangement uses TRBV6-2 or TRBV6-3 and TRBJ2-2; 8 positions agree with TRBD2. In germline, CDR1 is MNHEY, CDR2 SVGEGT. Unmatched junction bases numbered 6, after V lost 5 bases and J lost 4 bases. The CDR3 runs to 15 residues. The CDR3 region is CASSRSRGGTGELFF. CDR3 in DNA: TGTGCCAGCAGTCGTTCCCGGGGGGGCACCGGGGAGCTGTTTTTT.

This clonotype was seen at least ten times. The J gene is TRBJ2-7, the V gene TRBV4-1; D gene uncertain. The V end was cut by 0 bases, the J end by 4 bases, with 4 bases between. CDR3 length equals 12 residues. Germline lookup yields CDR1 MGHRA and CDR2 YSYEKL. The CDR3 protein is CASSQDRYEQYF. The CDR3 DNA follows: TGCGCCAGCAGCCAAGATCGGTACGAGCAGTACTTC.

This clonotype came up a few times. In DNA form, the CDR3 reads TGCAGTGCTAGGGTACGACAGACCAACACTGAAGCTTTCTTT. Translation gives CSARVRQTNTEAFF. This chain uses TRBV20-1 with TRBJ1-1; a possible D gene is TRBD1 (5 bases). The CDR3 has 14 amino acids. Germline V lookup: CDR1 DFQATT, CDR2 SNEGSKA (reference sequence). Trimming pared 3 bases from V and 2 bases from J, leaving 13 bases between.

This CDR3 reads CSARYFSPAEDTGELFF. In nucleotides, the CDR3 is TGCAGTGCTAGATACTTTTCGCCAGCGGAAGACACCGGGGAGCTGTTTTTT. This sequence joins TRBV20-1 and TRBJ2-2; a weak D match, TRBD2 (5 bases). The CDR3 loop spans 17 amino acids. V was pared by 2 bases and J by 3 bases, with 19 bases between. From germline, CDR1 is DFQATT and CDR2 SNEGSKA (reference sequence).

The J gene is TRBJ2-2, the V gene TRBV5-1, with D possibly TRBD1 on 6 matching bases. Germline-derived CDR1 and CDR2 are SGHRS and YFSETQ. V was cut by 4 bases and J by 4 bases, with 14 bases left in between. This CDR3 contains 15 residues. This chain's CDR3 is CASSPFLGGTGELFF. The CDR3 DNA reads as TGCGCCAGCAGCCCCTTCCTAGGGGGCACCGGGGAGCTGTTTTTT.

Ten or more counts support this clonotype. The chain joins TRBV7-2 to TRBJ2-1; TRBD2 matches 13 bases. The CDR3 runs 18 residues. J lost 9 bases, V lost 7 bases, and 18 bases had no gene match. CDR1 SGHTA and CDR2 FQGNSA come from the germline V gene. CDR3 sequence (DNA): TGTGCCAGCACCCAACGGTCAATGACTAGCGGGAGGAGGGGTGAGCAGTTCTTC. Protein sequence: CASTQRSMTSGRRGEQFF.

This clonotype was picked up many times. V usage is TRBV7-2 and J usage is TRBJ2-7, with a possible D match to TRBD1 (6 bases). Trimming removed 6 bases from V and 1 base from J, with 16 bases in between. The CDR3 runs to 15 residues. Looked up from germline, CDR1 is SGHTA and CDR2 is FQGNSA. Here the CDR3 DNA reads TGTGCCAGCAGTAATACAGGGACCCCTTCCTACGAGCAGTACTTC. Translated: CASSNTGTPSYEQYF.

This clonotype has a handful of counts. The CDR3 sequence is CASSLSGVRSFF. CDR3 bases: TGTGCCAGCAGCTTGTCCGGGGTGAGGTCGTTCTTC. This rearrangement joins TRBV7-2 to TRBJ2-1; D is possibly TRBD2 (5 bases). The CDR3 length is 12 residues. V lost 3 bases and J 15 bases, leaving 15 bases between the germline ends. Per the germline V gene, CDR1 is SGHTA and CDR2 is FQGNSA.

The chain uses TRBV20-1 and TRBJ2-7, with D maybe TRBD2 (5 bases). This CDR3 region has 14 residues. The V gene's germline CDR1 is DFQATT and CDR2 SNEGSKA (reference sequence). V was cut by 3 bases and J by 6 bases, with 18 bases left in between. This CDR3 reads CSASSGRRVSEQYF. The CDR3, as DNA: TGCAGTGCTAGCAGTGGCAGGCGGGTCTCCGAGCAGTACTTC.

This clonotype was detected ten times or more. The chain is built from TRBV7-2 and TRBJ2-2, with 9 bases aligning to TRBD2. Germline values: CDR1 SGHTA, CDR2 FQGNSA. V lost 5 bases to trimming and J lost 0 bases; unmatched junction nucleotides: 10. The CDR3 sequence is 18 residues long. The CDR3 nucleotides are TGTGCCAGCAGCCCGCGGGTAGCGGGGGTTGCGAACACCGGGGAGCTGTTTTTT. Amino acid sequence: CASSPRVAGVANTGELFF.

This clonotype was observed at least ten times. The chain couples TRBV7-3 to TRBJ2-1, with unresolved D. The ends were cut back, 7 bases at V and 0 bases at J, with 13 bases in the middle. This CDR3 comprises 15 residues. CDR1 and CDR2 (germline): SGHTA, FQGTGA. The CDR3 coding sequence is TGTGCCAGCACTCCCTCGGCCCTCTCCTACAATGAGCAGTTCTTC. It specifies CASTPSALSYNEQFF.

This clonotype has ten or more counts. V gene TRBV28 combines with J gene TRBJ1-2; D is possibly TRBD1 (5 bases). The CDR3 totals 15 residues. CDR1 is MDHEN, CDR2 SYDVKM, per germline. The V end was cut by 3 bases, the J end by 5 bases, with 16 bases between. CDR3 residues: CASSFGEQGRYGYTF. In DNA, the CDR3 is TGTGCCAGCAGTTTTGGGGAGCAGGGCCGATATGGCTACACCTTC.

There are many counts of this clonotype. The J gene is TRBJ1-4, the V gene TRBV7-9; D not resolved. From germline, CDR1 is SEHNR and CDR2 FQNEAQ (reference sequence). The V end was cut by 5 bases, the J end by 11 bases, with 21 bases between. The CDR3 sequence is 15 residues long. Here the CDR3 DNA reads TGTGCCAGCAGCCTAACCGGGAGCAGGTCCGGGAAACTGTTTTTT. Encoded protein: CASSLTGSRSGKLFF. The full variable domain, completed using reference TRBV7-9 and TRBJ1-4, is DTGVSQNPRHKITKRGQNVTFRCDPISEHNRLYWYRQTLGQGPEFLTYFQNEAQLEKSRLLSDRFSAERPKGSFSTLEIQRTEQGDSAMYLCASSLTGSRSGKLFFGSGTQLSVL.

The gene calls are TRBV20-1 and TRBJ2-5, with 9 bases identical to TRBD2. V lost 5 bases to trimming and J lost 3 bases; unmatched junction nucleotides: 19. This CDR3 has 18 amino acids. CDR1 DFQATT and CDR2 SNEGSKA come from the germline V gene (reference sequence). For the CDR3, the DNA is TGCAGTGCTTCACCTAAACTTAGCGGGAGAGTCGGCAAAGAGACCCAGTACTTC. It specifies CSASPKLSGRVGKETQYF.

This clonotype has only a few counts. The gene calls are TRBV4-3 and TRBJ2-1; no reliable D call. Looked up from germline, CDR1 is LGHNA and CDR2 is YSLEER. V shed 4 bases and J shed 5 bases, with 12 bases lying between them. CDR3 length: 14 amino acids. The CDR3 coding sequence is TGCGCCAGCAGCCCTCGGAGCGCCCACAATGAGCAGTTCTTC. This codes for CASSPRSAHNEQFF.

This clonotype was counted many times. This chain uses TRBV7-2 with TRBJ2-5; D ambiguous. Germline values: CDR1 SGHTA, CDR2 FQGNSA. The CDR3 is 16 residues long. The V gene lost 1 base and the J gene lost 7 bases, with 19 bases spanning the gap. CDR3 nucleotides: TGTGCCAGCAGCTTAGAACAGAGTACTACCAAGGGGACCCAGTACTTC. It is translated as CASSLEQSTTKGTQYF.

The V call is TRBV5-5, the J call TRBJ2-7; 7 bases agree with TRBD2. CDR3 length: 14 amino acids. Germline V gene sequence: CDR1 SGHKS, CDR2 YYEKEE (reference sequence). V shed 4 bases, J shed 2 bases, and the junction held 6 bases outside the gene matches. This CDR3 is CASSARDYPYEQYF. The CDR3 DNA is TGTGCCAGCAGCGCGCGGGACTACCCCTACGAGCAGTACTTC. Variable domain in full (rest from reference TRBV5-5 and TRBJ2-7): DAGVTQSPTHLIKTRGQQVTLRCSPISGHKSVSWYQQVLGQGPQFIFQYYEKEERGRGNFPDRFSARQFPNYSSELNVNALLLGDSALYLCASSARDYPYEQYFGPGTRLTVT.

This clonotype was seen only a few times. J is TRBJ2-1 and V is TRBV28, with 9 bases lining up with TRBD1. Germline lookup yields CDR1 MDHEN and CDR2 SYDVKM. V dropped 10 bases and J dropped 6; count of bases not matched to a gene: 4. The CDR3 contains 12 residues. The DNA of the CDR3 is TGTGCCATTGGGACAGGGCTCAATGAGCAGTTCTTC. Translation: CAIGTGLNEQFF.

The chain employs TRBV7-4 and TRBJ2-1, with D perhaps matching TRBD1 or TRBD2 (5 bases each). The V gene's germline CDR1 is SGHVT and CDR2 SQSDAQ. Trimming shortened V by 5 bases and J by 0 bases, and 14 bases separated the two germline ends. The CDR3 runs 16 residues. In DNA form, the CDR3 reads TGTGCCAGCAGCCCGCAGGGACCTAGCTCCTACAATGAGCAGTTCTTC. This translates into CASSPQGPSSYNEQFF.

As to this clonotype: Since the CDR3 does not end with the conserved phenylalanine or tryptophan, this likely comes from a read error. No DNA is shown, since the ends of the CDR3 on it are uncertain; the CDR3 is the one TCRdb lists. This chain joins TRBV7-3 and TRBJ2-1; the D call TRBD1 from the table was never checked on the DNA. Termini included, the CDR3 measures 8 amino acids. Germline V CDR1 and CDR2: SGHTA, FQGTGA. The CDR3 loop reads CASSSQGT.

The table lists this clonotype with a few counts. The chain combines TRBV6-2 or TRBV6-3 with TRBJ2-1, with 10 positions matching TRBD2. The length of the CDR3 is 14 residues. V was clipped by 7 bases and J by 5 bases; unmatched bases: 5. CDR1 is MNHEY, CDR2 SVGEGT, per germline. CDR3: CASNGLAVDNEQFF. DNA for the CDR3: TGTGCCAGCAACGGACTAGCGGTTGACAATGAGCAGTTCTTC.

The J gene is TRBJ2-2, the V gene TRBV6-2 or TRBV6-3, with unresolved D. Trimming cost V 5 bases and J 6 bases, with 7 bases left between them. The CDR3 is 12 residues long. Germline CDR1 and CDR2: MNHEY and SVGEGT. The CDR3 region is CASSTLAGELFF. The CDR3 DNA follows: TGTGCCAGCAGTACCCTCGCCGGGGAGCTGTTTTTT.

Only a few counts were recorded for this clonotype. The chain recombines TRBV6-2 or TRBV6-3 with TRBJ2-7, with D possibly matching TRBD1 (5 bases). Germline CDR1 and CDR2: MNHEY and SVGEGT. V was pared by 6 bases and J by 3 bases, with 18 bases between. The CDR3 sequence is 15 residues long. The CDR3 bases are TGTGCCAGCAGGTCTCCAGGGAAGGGGTACTACGAGCAGTACTTC. This sequence encodes CASRSPGKGYYEQYF.